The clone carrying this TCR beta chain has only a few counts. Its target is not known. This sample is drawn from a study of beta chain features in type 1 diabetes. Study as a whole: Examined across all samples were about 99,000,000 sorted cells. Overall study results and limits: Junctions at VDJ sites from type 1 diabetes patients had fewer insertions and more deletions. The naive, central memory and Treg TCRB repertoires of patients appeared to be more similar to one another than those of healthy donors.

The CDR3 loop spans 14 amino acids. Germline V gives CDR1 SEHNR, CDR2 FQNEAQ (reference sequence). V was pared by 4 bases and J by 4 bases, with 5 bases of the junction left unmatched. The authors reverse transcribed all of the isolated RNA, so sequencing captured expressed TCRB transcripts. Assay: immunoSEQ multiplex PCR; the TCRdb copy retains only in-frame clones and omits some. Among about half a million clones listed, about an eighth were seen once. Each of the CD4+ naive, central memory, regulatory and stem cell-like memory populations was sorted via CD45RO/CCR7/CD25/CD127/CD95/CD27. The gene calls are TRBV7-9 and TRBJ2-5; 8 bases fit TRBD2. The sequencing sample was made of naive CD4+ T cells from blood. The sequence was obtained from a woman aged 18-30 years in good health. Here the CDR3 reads CASSSGLVTETQYF. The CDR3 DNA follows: TGTGCCAGCAGCTCGGGACTAGTGACAGAGACCCAGTACTTC.